The clone carrying this TCR beta chain was seen at least ten times. What it binds is not known. CDR3 length equals 14 residues. Germline trimming cut 5 bases from V and 6 bases from J; bases unmatched to any gene: 5. Germline V gene sequence: CDR1 SGHTA, CDR2 FQGTGA. RNA transcripts served as the template for amplifying TCR beta CDR3 regions. Primed by the HTBI set, a first-round RT-PCR was run on the TCR CDR3. TCRdb re-analysed the multiplex PCR reads in MiXCR, keeping a single row per CDR3 protein. The data show 300,000 to 450,000 distinct CDR3 sequences, with 13% seen just once and less than 25% held by the top ten. Disease duration under 2 months; hyperthyroidism patients were aged 18 to 65. Lactation, pregnancy, other autoimmune disease or uncontrolled infection excluded patients. This sample is part of a study of T cells in Graves' hyperthyroidism and ophthalmopathy. Findings and limits, study-wide: A 13 V-J model separated ophthalmopathy from stable hyperthyroidism.

This sequence joins TRBV7-3 and TRBJ2-1; 9 bases line up with TRBD2. This clonotype was sampled from a man in his thirties or forties with Graves' hyperthyroidism that later progressed to Graves' ophthalmopathy. Sequencing was carried out using blood. The CDR3 bases are TGTGCCAGCAGCCTCGGGACTAGCCCCAATGAGCAGTTCTTC. This gives the protein CASSLGTSPNEQFF.